Detailed here is one T cell receptor beta chain. Antigen: not known. These data are taken from a study of identical twins. Study-level points and caveats: An excess of low generation probability was shown by twin-shared out-of-frame alpha sequences. Zero-insertion results could be subject to partial confounding by invariant MAIT and iNKT cells.

Template switching added a universal primer site, and cDNA bore unique molecular identifiers. MiXCR, run by TCRdb on the 5' RACE reads, gives a single entry per CDR3 protein. The sample lists hundreds of thousands of distinct CDR3 sequences; 10% to 15% were seen once. Germline V lookup: CDR1 MNHEY, CDR2 SMNVEV (reference sequence). This CDR3 spans 15 amino acids. V lost 0 bases and J 8 bases, leaving 16 bases between the germline ends. The sample was also linked to a second study, of yellow fever vaccine responses in identical twins.

Sequenced input: PBMCs. J is TRBJ1-1 and V is TRBV27, with D perhaps matching TRBD1 (6 bases). This TCR derives from a woman between 18 and 29 years old in good health. CDR3 in amino acids: CASSLSFSGTWEAFF. The CDR3 DNA reads TGTGCCAGCAGTTTATCGTTTTCGGGGACATGGGAAGCTTTCTTT.